The 20 T cell receptor beta chains below come from one sample, sequenced in a study of cytomegalovirus exposure and HLA in healthy donors. The PCR made use of 60 Vbeta and 13 Jbeta primers. Method: immunoSEQ multiplex PCR; TCRdb's copy keeps in-frame clones and lacks some. The sample contains roughly 120,000 clones, around three quarters of which appear only once. Sequences were obtained from PBMCs. Receptor source: a woman aged 60-75 years in good health and CMV-seropositive.

The chain is built from TRBV27 and TRBJ1-5; unclear D gene. The CDR3 is 14 amino acids. The V gene's germline CDR1 is MNHEY and CDR2 SMNVEV (reference sequence). V shed 6 bases and J shed 2 bases, with 11 bases lying between them. This chain's CDR3 is CASSYQVGNQPQHF. The CDR3 nucleotides read TGTGCCAGCAGCTATCAGGTGGGCAATCAGCCCCAGCATTTT.

V and J are TRBV30 and TRBJ1-2; the D is unclear. Germline V CDR1 and CDR2: GTSNPN, SVGIG (reference sequence). This CDR3 is built from 13 residues. Between the trimmed V and J ends, which lost 3 bases and 2 bases, there was a span of 10 bases. The DNA for the CDR3 is TGTGCCTGGAGCAATCCGGGAAACTATGGCTACACCTTC. It specifies CAWSNPGNYGYTF. The full variable domain, rest sourced from reference TRBV30 and TRBJ1-2, is SQTIHQWPATLVQPVGSPLSLECTVEGTSNPNLYWYRQAAGRGLQLLFYSVGIGQISSEVPQNLSASRPQDRQFILSSKKLLLSDSGFYLCAWSNPGNYGYTFGSGTRLTVV.

This sequence joins TRBV6-1 and TRBJ1-1, with D perhaps matching TRBD1 (6 bases). V was shortened by 4 bases and J by 1 base, with 16 bases between the two germline ends. Per the germline V gene, CDR1 is MNHNS and CDR2 is SASEGT. The CDR3 runs to 16 residues. Written as DNA, the CDR3 is TGTGCCAGCAGTGCCGGAGGGGGGGCCAGGAACACTGAAGCTTTCTTT. This translates into CASSAGGGARNTEAFF.

This chain joins TRBV6-5 and TRBJ2-3; 10 nucleotides match TRBD1. J gave up 2 bases and V 5 bases, and 4 bases lay outside the gene matches. Looked up from germline, CDR1 is MNHEY and CDR2 is SVGAGI. The CDR3 consists of 15 residues. CDR3 residues: CASSRTGGSTDTQYF. In DNA form, the CDR3 reads TGTGCCAGCAGTCGGACAGGGGGTTCCACAGATACGCAGTATTTT.

This chain joins TRBV5-1 and TRBJ2-3, with a weak D call TRBD2 (6 bases). CDR3 size: 13 residues. Trimming cost V 0 bases and J 8 bases, with 10 bases left between them. Germline V gives CDR1 SGHRS, CDR2 YFSETQ. The CDR3 coding sequence is TGCGCCAGCAGCTTGGTAGGGAGGTCTACGCAGTATTTT. This encodes CASSLVGRSTQYF. The variable domain in full, completed from reference TRBV5-1 and TRBJ2-3, reads KAGVTQTPRYLIKTRGQQVTLSCSPISGHRSVSWYQQTPGQGLQFLFEYFSETQRNKGNFPGRFSGRQFSNSRSEMNVSTLELGDSALYLCASSLVGRSTQYFGPGTRLTVL.

This clone has only a few counts. J is TRBJ1-6 and V is TRBV19; no clear D gene. CDR1 LNHDA and CDR2 SQIVND come from the germline V gene (reference sequence). The V end was cut by 6 bases, the J end by 3 bases, with 15 bases between. CDR3 length equals 16 residues. CDR3: CASRVGSDYYNSPLHF. In DNA, the CDR3 is TGTGCCAGTAGGGTAGGGTCTGACTACTATAATTCACCCCTCCACTTT.

The chain has TRBV5-1 and TRBJ2-1, with 8 bases lining up with TRBD1. The V gene's germline CDR1 is SGHRS and CDR2 YFSETQ. The junction had 11 bases not matched to a gene; V was cut back by 3 bases and J by 9 bases. This CDR3 comprises 15 residues. In nucleotides, the CDR3 is TGCGCCAGCAGCTATTCGACAGGGGAGATAGGTGAGCAGTTCTTC. It is translated as CASSYSTGEIGEQFF.

CDR3: CASSSVSGSPQFF. In nucleotides, the CDR3 is TGTGCCAGCAGCTCCGTTTCAGGGTCACCCCAGTTCTTC. The chain has TRBV11-3 and TRBJ2-1, with D tentatively TRBD1 (5 bases). Trimming took off 4 bases at V and 13 bases at J, with 17 bases between the two ends. Germline assignment: CDR1 SGHNT and CDR2 YENEEA. This CDR3 has 13 residues.

This clone has a handful of counts. CDR3: CASSLVGDRAEKLFF. The DNA of the CDR3 is TGTGCCAGCAGCTTAGTAGGGGACAGGGCTGAAAAACTGTTTTTT. The chain links TRBV7-2 to TRBJ1-4, with 9 bases identical to TRBD1. This CDR3 contains 15 residues. Germline V gene lookup returns CDR1 SGHTA and CDR2 FQGNSA. The V segment lost 1 base and the J segment 7 bases; nucleotides outside the gene matches: 4.

CDR3 coding DNA: TGTGCCAGCAGTCCCTCCTTCTTCGGGGGTAACTATGGCTACACCTTC. Translating it yields CASSPSFFGGNYGYTF. This chain connects TRBV27 to TRBJ1-2; possibly TRBD1 for D (5 bases). Deletions cut 5 bases from V and 1 base from J, with 17 bases between. The germline CDR1 and CDR2 sequences are MNHEY and SMNVEV (reference sequence). The length of the CDR3 is 16 residues.

The rearrangement joins TRBV5-1 to TRBJ1-1, with a possible D match to TRBD1 (5 bases). Germline V gene lookup returns CDR1 SGHRS and CDR2 YFSETQ. CDR3 length: 15 amino acids. Trimming stripped 4 bases from V and 0 bases from J, with 13 bases between. The chain's CDR3 is CASSMTALMNTEAFF. In DNA form, the CDR3 reads TGCGCCAGCAGCATGACAGCTTTGATGAACACTGAAGCTTTCTTT.

This clone was seen more than once but under ten times. The chain combines TRBV5-1 with TRBJ1-2, with D tentatively TRBD1 (5 bases). V was cut by 3 bases and J by 8 bases, with 20 bases left in between. The V gene's germline CDR1 is SGHRS and CDR2 YFSETQ. CDR3 length equals 15 residues. The CDR3 reads CASSSLHLGGEGYTF. The CDR3 coding sequence is TGCGCCAGCAGCTCTCTACATCTGGGAGGGGAAGGCTACACCTTC.

This chain connects TRBV21-1 to TRBJ2-3; the D call of TRBD2 is as the table states it, not checked on the DNA. TRBV21-1 corresponds to a pseudogene. The CDR3 spans 14 residues. Here the CDR3 reads CASSKRLVTDTQYF. As DNA, the CDR3 is TGTGCCAGCAGCAAGCGACTAGTTACAGATACGCAGTATTTT.

CDR3 sequence (DNA): TGCAGTGCTAGAGAGGGGCGGTCAGACACCTTC. Its protein product is CSAREGRSDTF. The V call is TRBV20-1, the J call TRBJ1-2; tentative D call: TRBD1 (5 bases). CDR3 length: 11 residues. The ends were cut back, 0 bases at V and 12 bases at J, with 11 bases in the middle. Germline V gene sequence: CDR1 DFQATT, CDR2 SNEGSKA (reference sequence).

This clone was detected only a few times. The chain couples TRBV30 to TRBJ1-5, with 8 bases fitting TRBD1. The CDR3 runs to 12 residues. In germline, CDR1 is GTSNPN, CDR2 SVGIG (reference sequence). The V segment lost 5 bases and the J segment 4 bases; nucleotides outside the gene matches: 1. CDR3 protein: CAWDRGNQPQHF. Written as DNA, the CDR3 is TGTGCCTGGGACAGGGGAAATCAGCCCCAGCATTTT.

The V and J genes are TRBV30 and TRBJ2-1; a possible D gene is TRBD2 (5 bases). The CDR3 loop spans 14 amino acids. From germline, CDR1 is GTSNPN and CDR2 SVGIG (reference sequence). V was trimmed by 3 bases and J by 5 bases, leaving 14 bases between them. In DNA form, the CDR3 reads TGTGCCTGGAGACCCGGCCGGGGAGACAATGAGCAGTTCTTC. Its protein product is CAWRPGRGDNEQFF.

V is TRBV5-1 and J is TRBJ2-5, with D possibly matching TRBD2 (5 bases). The CDR3 spans 14 residues. The germline gives CDR1 SGHRS, CDR2 YFSETQ. V lost 0 bases and J 4 bases, leaving 10 bases between the germline ends. The CDR3 loop reads CASSLAEGIETQYF. The CDR3 bases are TGCGCCAGCAGCTTGGCCGAGGGAATAGAGACCCAGTACTTC.

The V call is TRBV15, the J call TRBJ2-7; D is ambiguous. The CDR3 has 14 amino acids. Germline values: CDR1 LNHNV, CDR2 YYDKDF (reference sequence). V was trimmed by 1 base and J by 3 bases, leaving 10 bases between them. In nucleotides, the CDR3 is TGTGCCACCAGCAGAGCCGAGACACACTACGAGCAGTACTTC. Translating it yields CATSRAETHYEQYF.

V usage is TRBV14 and J usage is TRBJ1-2; a possible D gene is TRBD1 (6 bases). The CDR3 spans 14 residues. Trimming removed 3 bases from V and 2 bases from J, with 10 bases in between. From germline, CDR1 is SGHDN and CDR2 FVKESK. CDR3 residues: CASSQQTGNYGYTF. As DNA, the CDR3 is TGTGCCAGCAGCCAGCAGACAGGCAACTATGGCTACACCTTC.

The chain links TRBV27 to TRBJ2-7; 9 positions match TRBD1. Looked up from germline, CDR1 is MNHEY and CDR2 is SMNVEV (reference sequence). After removal of 2 bases from V and 4 bases from J, the junction contained 3 bases not matched to a gene. This CDR3 is 14 amino acids long. The CDR3 DNA is TGTGCCAGCAGTTTAAGACAGGGGGTGTACGAGCAGTACTTC. Protein product: CASSLRQGVYEQYF.